The rows below give T cell receptor beta chains drawn from one sample of a study of blood T cell repertoires in COVID-19. Assay used: immunoSEQ multiplex PCR; TCRdb lists only in-frame clones, some missing. The repertoire includes 55,000 to 70,000 clones, roughly 86% of them detected once, and 6.9% sits in the top ten. The sample consisted of peripheral blood. These receptors all stem from a man aged 60-69 years with active or convalescent COVID-19. The CDR3 runs from the conserved cysteine through the conserved F or W. The order of the fields is D gene, clone size, V gene, J gene, CDR3 DNA, CDR3 protein. A D gene is named only where the DNA matches it firmly. Some rows mark clone size as missing; the rest say once, few, many or name a class of expanded clone.

D gene: TRBD2
clone size: NA
V gene: TRBV5-1
J gene: TRBJ2-5
CDR3 DNA: TGCGCCAGCCTCCCGGGACTAGCGGGAGGCCGGCACTTAGAGACCCAGTACTTC
CDR3 protein: CASLPGLAGGRHLETQYF

D gene: NA
clone size: NA
V gene: TRBV20-1
J gene: TRBJ2-7
CDR3 DNA: TGCAGTGCTAGTCCTTTGGCGGGTAAATCTTTGCCCGAGCAGTACTTC
CDR3 protein: CSASPLAGKSLPEQYF

D gene: NA
clone size: NA
V gene: TRBV18
J gene: TRBJ2-7
CDR3 DNA: TGTGCCAGCTCACCCACCGGGACTGGGGCCAACGAGCAGTACTTC
CDR3 protein: CASSPTGTGANEQYF

D gene: TRBD1
clone size: NA
V gene: TRBV25-1
J gene: TRBJ1-3
CDR3 DNA: TGTGCCAGCAGTGGAGGCCCAACAGGGGTTGGAAACACCATATATTTT
CDR3 protein: CASSGGPTGVGNTIYF

D gene: TRBD1
clone size: NA
V gene: TRBV6-4
J gene: TRBJ1-6
CDR3 DNA: TGTGCCAGCAGTGCCCTCGGAACAGGGGGCAATTCACCCCTCCACTTT
CDR3 protein: CASSALGTGGNSPLHF

D gene: NA
clone size: NA
V gene: TRBV27
J gene: TRBJ1-5
CDR3 DNA: TGTGCCAGCAGTTTAAAGGGCGGGACTCAGCCCCAGCATTTT
CDR3 protein: CASSLKGGTQPQHF

D gene: NA
clone size: NA
V gene: TRBV29-1
J gene: TRBJ2-3
CDR3 DNA: TGCAGCGTTGAAGTCCTGGAGCTTATAGATACGCAGTATTTT
CDR3 protein: CSVEVLELIDTQYF

D gene: NA
clone size: NA
V gene: TRBV12-3/TRBV12-4
J gene: TRBJ1-5
CDR3 DNA: TGTGCCAGCAGTAGCAGGGTTGATCAGCCCCAGCATTTT
CDR3 protein: CASSSRVDQPQHF

D gene: NA
clone size: NA
V gene: TRBV15
J gene: TRBJ2-2
CDR3 DNA: TGTGCCACCAGCAGAGGAAAAGGGGCCACCGGGGAGCTGTTTTTT
CDR3 protein: CATSRGKGATGELFF

D gene: NA
clone size: NA
V gene: TRBV9
J gene: TRBJ1-6
CDR3 DNA: TGTGCCAGCAGCGTAGCGGCGGGGACCCCACCCCTCCACTTT
CDR3 protein: CASSVAAGTPPLHF

D gene: NA
clone size: NA
V gene: TRBV4-1
J gene: TRBJ1-5
CDR3 DNA: TGCGCCAGCAGCCAAGTGGCAGGGGTTGATAGCCTCAATCAGCCCCAGCATTTT
CDR3 protein: CASSQVAGVDSLNQPQHF

D gene: TRBD1
clone size: NA
V gene: TRBV3-1/TRBV3-2
J gene: TRBJ1-2
CDR3 DNA: TGTGCCAGCAGCCCACGGGACAGGATTAACTATGGCTACACCTTC
CDR3 protein: CASSPRDRINYGYTF

D gene: TRBD1
clone size: NA
V gene: TRBV19
J gene: TRBJ2-7
CDR3 DNA: TGTGCCAGTAGTATCCAAGGACAGGGGCGCTACGAGCAGTACTTC
CDR3 protein: CASSIQGQGRYEQYF

D gene: NA
clone size: NA
V gene: TRBV14
J gene: TRBJ2-4
CDR3 DNA: TGTGCCAGCAGCCAGTCTCAAAACATTCAGTACTTC
CDR3 protein: CASSQSQNIQYF

D gene: NA
clone size: NA
V gene: TRBV10-3
J gene: TRBJ2-7
CDR3 DNA: TGTGCCACCGGAACCGGGACTCAAGGTTACGAGCAGTACTTC
CDR3 protein: CATGTGTQGYEQYF

D gene: TRBD1
clone size: NA
V gene: TRBV19
J gene: TRBJ1-2
CDR3 DNA: TGTGCCAGTAGTATAGGGGACAGATACTATGGCTACACCTTC
CDR3 protein: CASSIGDRYYGYTF

D gene: TRBD1
clone size: NA
V gene: TRBV7-2
J gene: TRBJ1-2
CDR3 DNA: TGTGCCAGCAGCTTAGAATTTCCGGGACAGGGCGATGGCTACACCTTC
CDR3 protein: CASSLEFPGQGDGYTF

D gene: TRBD2
clone size: NA
V gene: TRBV7-6
J gene: TRBJ2-5
CDR3 DNA: TGTGCCAGCAGCCGGAGGACTAGCGGGGTTCAAGAGACCCAGTACTTC
CDR3 protein: CASSRRTSGVQETQYF

D gene: TRBD2
clone size: once
V gene: TRBV27
J gene: TRBJ2-1
CDR3 DNA: TGTGCCAGCAGACCCTCTGGACTAGCGGGATGGAATGAGCAGTTCTTC
CDR3 protein: CASRPSGLAGWNEQFF

D gene: TRBD2
clone size: NA
V gene: TRBV6-5
J gene: TRBJ2-7
CDR3 DNA: TGTGCCAGCAGACTAGCGGGACAGCAGTACTTC
CDR3 protein: CASRLAGQQYF

D gene: NA
clone size: NA
V gene: TRBV5-1
J gene: TRBJ1-2
CDR3 DNA: TGCGCCAGCAGCTTGGCCCAGGCAGGGGATGGCTACACCTTC
CDR3 protein: CASSLAQAGDGYTF

D gene: NA
clone size: NA
V gene: TRBV5-1
J gene: TRBJ2-1
CDR3 DNA: TGCGCCAGCAGCTTAGGAGGGAGCTCCTACAATGAGCAGTTCTTC
CDR3 protein: CASSLGGSSYNEQFF

D gene: NA
clone size: once
V gene: TRBV5-1
J gene: TRBJ1-1
CDR3 DNA: TGCGCCAGCAGCCACACAGGGAACACTGAAGCTTTCTTT
CDR3 protein: CASSHTGNTEAFF

D gene: NA
clone size: once
V gene: TRBV28
J gene: TRBJ1-6
CDR3 DNA: TGTGCCAGCAGCGGCACAGGGATGACAGGAGCACCCCTCCACTTT
CDR3 protein: CASSGTGMTGAPLHF

D gene: TRBD1
clone size: NA
V gene: TRBV5-4
J gene: TRBJ1-4
CDR3 DNA: TGTGCCAGCAGCTTGGCCGGGACAGGGAACGTAAAACTGTTTTTT
CDR3 protein: CASSLAGTGNVKLFF

D gene: NA
clone size: NA
V gene: TRBV30
J gene: TRBJ1-2
CDR3 DNA: TGTGCCTGGAAGATCGACGGGACAAGAAGTTATGGCTACACCTTC
CDR3 protein: CAWKIDGTRSYGYTF

D gene: NA
clone size: NA
V gene: TRBV3-1/TRBV3-2
J gene: TRBJ1-2
CDR3 DNA: TGTGCCAGTGCATCCAGTCTGGGCTACACCTTC
CDR3 protein: CASASSLGYTF

D gene: NA
clone size: NA
V gene: TRBV3-1/TRBV3-2
J gene: TRBJ2-1
CDR3 DNA: TGTGCCAGCAGCCAAGAGGGTGGCGGAAACGGGTACAATGAGCAGTTCTTC
CDR3 protein: CASSQEGGGNGYNEQFF

D gene: NA
clone size: once
V gene: TRBV6-5
J gene: TRBJ2-3
CDR3 DNA: TGTGCCTCCTTCCCCGGGATTCTAGGCACAGATACGCAGTATTTT
CDR3 protein: CASFPGILGTDTQYF

D gene: NA
clone size: NA
V gene: TRBV5-1
J gene: TRBJ1-1
CDR3 DNA: TGCGCCAGCAGCTTGGAACAGGGACGCACTGAAGCTTTCTTT
CDR3 protein: CASSLEQGRTEAFF

D gene: TRBD2
clone size: few
V gene: TRBV6-4
J gene: TRBJ2-7
CDR3 DNA: TGTGCCATCCTCGGACTAGCGGAATACGAGCAGTACTTC
CDR3 protein: CAILGLAEYEQYF

D gene: NA
clone size: NA
V gene: TRBV24-1
J gene: TRBJ2-5
CDR3 DNA: TGTGCCACCAGTGAATCGGGAGAGACCCAGTACTTC
CDR3 protein: CATSESGETQYF

D gene: NA
clone size: NA
V gene: TRBV6-5
J gene: TRBJ1-5
CDR3 DNA: TGTGCCAGCAGTCGACAAAAGGGGAGCAATCAGCCCCAGCATTTT
CDR3 protein: CASSRQKGSNQPQHF

D gene: NA
clone size: NA
V gene: TRBV9
J gene: TRBJ1-6
CDR3 DNA: TGTGCCAGCAGCCCACTACAGGGTTATAATTCACCCCTCCACTTT
CDR3 protein: CASSPLQGYNSPLHF

D gene: NA
clone size: NA
V gene: TRBV5-1
J gene: TRBJ1-1
CDR3 DNA: TGCGCCAGCAGCATCACAGATGGGGTGAGGGCTGAAGCTTTCTTT
CDR3 protein: CASSITDGVRAEAFF

D gene: NA
clone size: NA
V gene: TRBV28
J gene: TRBJ1-1
CDR3 DNA: TGTGCCACCCAAACCCCGGGTCCCCGATTGGGTACGGCTTTCTTT
CDR3 protein: CATQTPGPRLGTAFF

D gene: NA
clone size: once
V gene: TRBV2
J gene: TRBJ1-5
CDR3 DNA: TGTGCCACCCGATCAGGGGCTGGCAATCAGCCCCAGCATTTT
CDR3 protein: CATRSGAGNQPQHF

D gene: NA
clone size: NA
V gene: TRBV6-2/TRBV6-3
J gene: TRBJ1-2
CDR3 DNA: TGTGCCAGCAGTTACTCGATCCATAAAACAGGGACGGCTAACTATGGCTACACCTTC
CDR3 protein: CASSYSIHKTGTANYGYTF

D gene: TRBD1
clone size: NA
V gene: TRBV29-1
J gene: TRBJ1-3
CDR3 DNA: TGCAGCATCCGGGACAGGGAGTCAACTGGAAACACCATATATTTT
CDR3 protein: CSIRDRESTGNTIYF

D gene: NA
clone size: once
V gene: TRBV6-1
J gene: TRBJ2-7
CDR3 DNA: TGTGCCAGCAGTGAACCGGGGGGCGCCTACGAGCAGTACTTC
CDR3 protein: CASSEPGGAYEQYF

D gene: TRBD1
clone size: NA
V gene: TRBV2
J gene: TRBJ1-2
CDR3 DNA: TGTGCCAGCAGCCGCCAGGGGGGTGGCTACACCTTC
CDR3 protein: CASSRQGGGYTF

D gene: NA
clone size: NA
V gene: TRBV10-1
J gene: TRBJ2-2
CDR3 DNA: TGCGCCAGTAATAGAAACAGAGACACCGGGGAGCTGTTTTTT
CDR3 protein: CASNRNRDTGELFF

D gene: NA
clone size: few
V gene: TRBV4-2
J gene: TRBJ2-2
CDR3 DNA: TGTGCCAGCAGCCCGGATAACAGGGTTCTCGGCACCGGGGAGCTGTTTTTT
CDR3 protein: CASSPDNRVLGTGELFF

D gene: TRBD1
clone size: NA
V gene: TRBV5-6
J gene: TRBJ2-7
CDR3 DNA: TGTGCCAGCAGCTTCCGGGACAGGCACGAGCAGTACTTC
CDR3 protein: CASSFRDRHEQYF

D gene: TRBD1
clone size: NA
V gene: TRBV5-4
J gene: TRBJ2-7
CDR3 DNA: TGTGCCAGCAGCTTGGACGGGACAGGGCTATACGAGCAGTACTTC
CDR3 protein: CASSLDGTGLYEQYF

D gene: NA
clone size: once
V gene: TRBV6-1
J gene: TRBJ1-5
CDR3 DNA: TGTGCCAGCAGTGAAATCAGGGGAAGCCAGCCCCAGCATTTT
CDR3 protein: CASSEIRGSQPQHF

D gene: NA
clone size: NA
V gene: TRBV3-1/TRBV3-2
J gene: TRBJ1-1
CDR3 DNA: TGTGCCAGCAGCCAAGCTATAAACACTGAAGCTTTCTTT
CDR3 protein: CASSQAINTEAFF

D gene: NA
clone size: once
V gene: TRBV24-1
J gene: TRBJ2-7
CDR3 DNA: TGTGCCACCAGTGATTTGACAAGACTTACCTACGAGCAGTACTTC
CDR3 protein: CATSDLTRLTYEQYF

D gene: NA
clone size: NA
V gene: TRBV29-1
J gene: TRBJ1-2
CDR3 DNA: TGCAGCGCTCCAACAGGAGACTATGGCTACACCTTC
CDR3 protein: CSAPTGDYGYTF

D gene: TRBD1
clone size: NA
V gene: TRBV6-5
J gene: TRBJ1-3
CDR3 DNA: TGTGCCAGCCAGGACAGGGCTGGAAACACCATATATTTT
CDR3 protein: CASQDRAGNTIYF

D gene: NA
clone size: NA
V gene: TRBV6-5
J gene: TRBJ2-1
CDR3 DNA: TGTGCCAGCAGTCAAACCCACGCCGGACAGAAGTTCTTC
CDR3 protein: CASSQTHAGQKFF

D gene: NA
clone size: NA
V gene: TRBV6-5
J gene: TRBJ1-6
CDR3 DNA: TGTGCCAGCAGTTACTCCGAACACAATTCACCCCTCCACTTT
CDR3 protein: CASSYSEHNSPLHF

D gene: TRBD1
clone size: NA
V gene: TRBV7-8
J gene: TRBJ1-1
CDR3 DNA: TGTGCCAGCAGCTCATCATCCGCAAGCAGGGGGCTGTACACTGAAGCTTTCTTT
CDR3 protein: CASSSSSASRGLYTEAFF

D gene: NA
clone size: NA
V gene: TRBV5-6
J gene: TRBJ2-7
CDR3 DNA: TGTGCCAGCAGCCCGGCGACTTTCGGAGGCAGGCCTCTTTACGAGCAGTACTTC
CDR3 protein: CASSPATFGGRPLYEQYF

D gene: TRBD1
clone size: NA
V gene: TRBV19
J gene: TRBJ1-1
CDR3 DNA: TGTGCCAGTAGTATTGACAGGGGGAGCACTGAAGCTTTCTTT
CDR3 protein: CASSIDRGSTEAFF

D gene: TRBD1
clone size: NA
V gene: TRBV28
J gene: TRBJ1-5
CDR3 DNA: TGTGCCAGCAGTTCAGGGGGTCCCAATCAGCCCCAGCATTTT
CDR3 protein: CASSSGGPNQPQHF

D gene: NA
clone size: NA
V gene: TRBV18
J gene: TRBJ1-5
CDR3 DNA: TGTGCCAGCTCACCTCCGGGTACAAGCAATCAGCCCCAGCATTTT
CDR3 protein: CASSPPGTSNQPQHF

D gene: NA
clone size: NA
V gene: TRBV7-2
J gene: TRBJ1-3
CDR3 DNA: TGTGCCAGCAGCTTAGAGGGGCGCTCTGGAAACACCATATATTTT
CDR3 protein: CASSLEGRSGNTIYF

D gene: NA
clone size: NA
V gene: TRBV29-1
J gene: TRBJ2-2
CDR3 DNA: TGCAGCGTGAGGGACATGAACACCGGGGAGCTGTTTTTT
CDR3 protein: CSVRDMNTGELFF

D gene: TRBD1
clone size: NA
V gene: TRBV5-5
J gene: TRBJ2-3
CDR3 DNA: TGTGCCAGCAGCCAGGACAGGGCAGATACGCAGTATTTT
CDR3 protein: CASSQDRADTQYF